These T cell receptor beta chains were read from a single sample in a study of CD8 T cells in ankylosing spondylitis. In TCRdb, the 5' RACE reads were re-called with MiXCR into one record per CDR3 protein. The data hold about 210,000 distinct CDR3 sequences, with 7% to 8% observed a single time. Sequenced input: blood, either unsorted or a sorted T cell fraction (not recorded which). These receptors originate from a male donor with ankylosing spondylitis. Each CDR3 is given with its conserved first and last residue. D genes are given only for firm matches. The size of a clone is reported for some rows only, either as once, few or many, or as a class for expanded clones.

abundance	v_gene	j_gene	d_gene	CDR3nt	CDR3aa
many	TRBV12-3/TRBV12-4	TRBJ2-2	-	TGTGCCAGCAGTACCGGGACATTTGGCGGGGAGCTGTTTTTT	CASSTGTFGGELFF
many	TRBV29-1	TRBJ2-2	TRBD2	TGCAGCGCGGTGACTAGCGGGAGCCGAAGCGGGGAGCTGTTTTTT	CSAVTSGSRSGELFF
many	TRBV7-6	TRBJ2-7	TRBD1	TGTGCCAGCAGCCCTGGGACAGCCTACTACGAGCAGTACTTC	CASSPGTAYYEQYF
many	TRBV27	TRBJ2-1	TRBD2	TGTGCCAGCAGTTTATCGGCCTTAGGACTAGCGAAGGAGCATGAGCAGTTCTTC	CASSLSALGLAKEHEQFF
few	TRBV20-1	TRBJ2-7	-	TGCAGTGCCAGGGACGGGATCACCTACGAGCAGTACTTC	CSARDGITYEQYF
many	TRBV28	TRBJ2-1	-	TGTGCCAGCAGTTTCGCGGGCGCTGCGGATGAGCAGTTCTTC	CASSFAGAADEQFF
many	TRBV6-2/TRBV6-3	TRBJ2-5	TRBD2	TGTGCCAGCAGTTACTCGAGTCGTACTAGCGGGACGGTGTACCAAGAGACCCAGTACTTC	CASSYSSRTSGTVYQETQYF
many	TRBV29-1	TRBJ1-2	-	TGCAGCGTTGAAGACGAGGGGAGGGATCTTCGGGGCTACACCTTC	CSVEDEGRDLRGYTF
many	TRBV3-1	TRBJ1-2	-	TGTGCCAGCAGCCTCTATGGCTACACCTTC	CASSLYGYTF
-	TRBV14	TRBJ2-4	-	TGTGCCAGCAGCCACCTGGGTGAGGGGGTCCAAAACATTCAGTACTTC	CASSHLGEGVQNIQYF
-	TRBV7-6	TRBJ2-3	-	TGTGCCAGCAGCTTAGTTAGAGGGATTACAGATACGCAGTATTTT	CASSLVRGITDTQYF
many	TRBV12-3/TRBV12-4	TRBJ2-5	-	TGTGCCAGCAGCCCATCCGGGCCACAAGAGACCCAGTACTTC	CASSPSGPQETQYF
many	TRBV5-1	TRBJ2-3	-	TGCGCCAGCAGCTTGGAGGTCCAGGGTGCAGATACGCAGTATTTT	CASSLEVQGADTQYF
many	TRBV6-5	TRBJ2-5	TRBD1	TGTGCCAGCAGTTACTCTACAGGGGAAGAGACCCAGTACTTC	CASSYSTGEETQYF
many	TRBV10-3	TRBJ1-1	TRBD1	TGTGCCATCAGTGAGCGGGGGACAGGGGTGAACACTGAAGCTTTCTTT	CAISERGTGVNTEAFF
many	TRBV30	TRBJ1-2	TRBD1	TGTGCCTGGAGTGTCTGGGACAGCTATGGCTACACCTTC	CAWSVWDSYGYTF
few	TRBV5-1	TRBJ2-7	-	TGCGCCAGCAGCTTAAGGACAGCCTACGAGCAGTACTTC	CASSLRTAYEQYF
many	TRBV12-3/TRBV12-4	TRBJ2-1	TRBD1	TGTGCCAGCAGTAGTCCGGACAGGGGCGCTGGCAATGAGCAGTTCTTC	CASSSPDRGAGNEQFF
-	TRBV14	TRBJ2-3	-	TGTGCCAGCAGCCAAGATCGGAGAGCCTCAAGGGGCACAGATACGCAGTATTTT	CASSQDRRASRGTDTQYF
many	TRBV29-1	TRBJ1-2	-	TGCAGCGCCTTTACGGGGGCGGGCTATGGCTACACCTTC	CSAFTGAGYGYTF
many	TRBV29-1	TRBJ1-2	-	TGCAGCGTTGGGGATTCCTATGGCTACACCTTC	CSVGDSYGYTF
many	TRBV13	TRBJ1-2	TRBD1	TGTGCCAGCAGCTTAGGGACAGGGGGCAGGTATGGCTACACCTTC	CASSLGTGGRYGYTF
many	TRBV27	TRBJ1-2	-	TGTGCCACCCGAGGGGGGTCCCTTTACTATGGCTACACCTTC	CATRGGSLYYGYTF
few	TRBV7-6	TRBJ1-1	TRBD1	TGTGCCAGCAGCACCAGGACAGGATTTAACGAAGCTTTCTTT	CASSTRTGFNEAFF
few	TRBV4-3	TRBJ2-7	TRBD1	TGCGCCAGCAGCCAAGTGGGACAGCTCTCCTACGAGCAGTACTTC	CASSQVGQLSYEQYF
-	TRBV4-2	TRBJ2-7	-	TGTGCCAGCAGCCAAGATGGGATCTACGAGCAGTACTTC	CASSQDGIYEQYF
once	TRBV5-6	TRBJ1-1	-	TGTGCCAGCAGCTTTTGGGTCGGGCCGAACACTGAAGCTTTCTTT	CASSFWVGPNTEAFF
many	TRBV29-1	TRBJ2-7	-	TGCAGCGCCGAGCTCGGGACGGCAAGCTCCTACGAGCAGTACTTC	CSAELGTASSYEQYF
many	TRBV20-1	TRBJ1-4	TRBD1	TGCAGTGCTTCCGGGACAGGGGGAGGGGGTGAAAAACTGTTTTTT	CSASGTGGGGEKLFF
many	TRBV11-2	TRBJ1-5	TRBD1	TGTGCCAGCAGCAAATCGACAGGGGAGGATCAGCCCCAGCATTTT	CASSKSTGEDQPQHF
once	TRBV29-1	TRBJ2-7	TRBD2	TGCAGCGCCTGGGGGGTTGGCGGGAGGGGGCACGAGCAGTACTTC	CSAWGVGGRGHEQYF
many	TRBV4-3	TRBJ1-3	TRBD1	TGCGCCAGCAGCGGTGGGACAGGGATTGGAAACACCATATATTTT	CASSGGTGIGNTIYF